These T cell receptor beta chains were read from a single sample in a study of a mutant IDH1 vaccine in newly diagnosed glioma. Libraries were prepared by immunoSEQ multiplex PCR; TCRdb keeps only in-frame clonotypes and omits some of them. This sample has some 15,000 clones, with around 95% found just once. Sequencing used peripheral blood mononuclear cells (PBMCs), obtained from a glioma patient treated with radiotherapy, temozolomide or both. The origin of the receptors is a young woman with glioma. Some clones in this sample may be carry-over from other donors' samples. Each CDR3 is given with its conserved first and last residue. D genes are given only for firm matches. Part of the rows lack a size; the others show once, few, many or a class for expanded clones.

.	TRBJ2-7	TRBV4-1	.	CASSRTGPGGYEQYF	TGCGCCAGCAGCCGCACGGGACCCGGTGGGTACGAGCAGTACTTC
.	TRBJ2-6	TRBV5-1	.	CASSLYGELTSGANVLTF	TGCGCCAGCAGCTTGTATGGGGAGCTCACTTCTGGGGCCAACGTCCTGACTTTC
.	TRBJ1-5	TRBV10-3	.	CAISESSGQGSSQPQHF	TGTGCCATCAGTGAGTCGTCGGGGCAGGGAAGTTCTCAGCCCCAGCATTTT
.	TRBJ1-4	TRBV6-1	.	CASSESVRYTNEKLFF	TGTGCCAGCAGTGAAAGCGTTCGATATACTAATGAAAAACTGTTTTTT
.	TRBJ2-3	TRBV7-8	once	CASSLLATSTDTQYF	TGTGCCAGCAGCTTACTAGCGACCAGCACAGATACGCAGTATTTT
.	TRBJ1-4	TRBV5-5	.	CASSLWDNPVEKLFF	TGTGCCAGCAGCTTATGGGACAATCCAGTAGAAAAACTGTTTTTT
.	TRBJ1-5	TRBV2	.	CASAKTGSQPQHF	TGTGCCAGCGCCAAAACAGGGTCTCAGCCCCAGCATTTT
.	TRBJ2-1	TRBV9	.	CASSVGAREQFF	TGTGCCAGCAGCGTAGGAGCGCGTGAGCAGTTCTTC
.	TRBJ2-6	TRBV19	once	CASRTGQAGANVLTF	TGTGCCAGCCGGACGGGGCAGGCTGGGGCCAACGTCCTGACTTTC
.	TRBJ2-3	TRBV25-1	.	CASSLAYTDTQYF	TGTGCCAGCAGCCTGGCCTACACAGATACGCAGTATTTT
.	TRBJ1-1	TRBV7-9	.	CASSLGIIRGDATVAFF	TGTGCCAGCAGCTTAGGAATCATTCGGGGGGACGCCACCGTAGCTTTCTTT
TRBD1	TRBJ2-3	TRBV6-5	.	CASSYGTERTDTQYF	TGTGCCAGCAGTTATGGGACAGAGAGGACAGATACGCAGTATTTT
.	TRBJ2-2	TRBV7-9	few	CASSRTTGLNTGELFF	TGTGCCAGCAGCCGAACAACAGGGTTAAACACCGGGGAGCTGTTTTTT
.	TRBJ2-7	TRBV6-1	.	CASRVGTLTYEQYF	TGTGCCAGCAGGGTCGGGACCCTGACCTACGAGCAGTACTTC
TRBD1	TRBJ2-4	TRBV10-3	.	CAISESGLNRTGAKNIQYF	TGTGCCATCAGTGAGTCGGGGTTGAATAGGACAGGGGCCAAAAACATTCAGTACTTC
.	TRBJ2-3	TRBV19	.	CASSIAERELTDTQYF	TGTGCCAGTAGTATAGCGGAGCGCGAGCTGACAGATACGCAGTATTTT
.	TRBJ2-1	TRBV5-1	.	CASSLTDYNEQFF	TGCGCCAGCAGCTTGACGGACTACAATGAGCAGTTCTTC
.	TRBJ2-7	TRBV4-1	.	CASSQESGREQYF	TGCGCCAGCAGCCAAGAATCCGGGCGCGAGCAGTACTTC
TRBD2	TRBJ2-1	TRBV7-9	.	CASSLSGARDEQFF	TGTGCCAGCAGCCTCAGCGGGGCGAGGGATGAGCAGTTCTTC
TRBD2	TRBJ2-1	TRBV7-3	.	CASSTGLHNEQFF	TGTGCCAGCAGCACGGGACTACACAATGAGCAGTTCTTC
.	TRBJ2-2	TRBV4-3	.	CASSQVRTGELFF	TGCGCCAGCAGCCAAGTGAGAACCGGGGAGCTGTTTTTT
.	TRBJ1-4	TRBV5-1	.	CASSLAARADEKLFF	TGCGCCAGCAGCTTGGCAGCCAGGGCGGATGAAAAACTGTTTTTT
.	TRBJ2-3	TRBV7-8	.	CASSLDLLLPDTQYF	TGTGCCAGCAGCTTAGATCTCTTGTTGCCAGATACGCAGTATTTT
TRBD1	TRBJ1-2	TRBV6-5	.	CASSYSPGGVYGYTF	TGTGCCAGCAGTTACTCCCCAGGGGGCGTCTATGGCTACACCTTC
.	TRBJ2-4	TRBV10-3	.	CAISESSWMLRYF	TGTGCCATCAGTGAGTCGAGCTGGATGCTCCGGTACTTC
.	TRBJ2-2	TRBV4-1	.	CASSQDPSSNTGELFF	TGCGCCAGCAGCCAAGATCCCAGCTCGAACACCGGGGAGCTGTTTTTT
.	TRBJ1-1	TRBV5-5	.	CASSFETGHRNTEAFF	TGTGCCAGCAGCTTTGAAACCGGTCATCGGAACACTGAAGCTTTCTTT
TRBD1	TRBJ2-3	TRBV28	.	CASSPNSDRAVTQYF	TGTGCCAGCAGCCCAAACTCGGACAGGGCCGTTACGCAGTATTTT
.	TRBJ2-3	TRBV13	.	CASLDRTHGGKGQGLWNTQYF	TGTGCCAGCCTGGACCGTACCCACGGGGGAAAAGGCCAGGGTCTGTGGAATACGCAGTATTTT
.	TRBJ2-5	TRBV27	.	CASSGHWTKKTQYF	TGTGCCAGCAGTGGGCATTGGACGAAGAAGACCCAGTACTTC
.	TRBJ1-2	TRBV18	once	CASSPSQGSFYGYTF	TGTGCCAGCTCACCCTCGCAGGGAAGTTTCTATGGCTACACCTTC
TRBD2	TRBJ2-1	TRBV7-9	.	CASSSTGGGQFF	TGTGCCAGCAGCTCCACCGGCGGGGGGCAGTTCTTC
TRBD2	TRBJ2-7	TRBV18	.	CASSPGLAGVGEQYF	TGTGCCAGCTCACCAGGACTAGCGGGGGTCGGCGAGCAGTACTTC
.	TRBJ2-7	TRBV29-1	once	CSVGHSYEQYF	TGCAGCGTGGGGCACTCCTACGAGCAGTACTTC
.	TRBJ1-6	TRBV6-5	.	CAISARDTDSPLHF	TGTGCCATCAGTGCCCGGGACACCGATTCACCCCTCCACTTT
.	TRBJ2-5	TRBV7-7	.	CASSPQDVGTQYF	TGTGCTAGCAGCCCACAGGACGTCGGAACCCAGTACTTC
TRBD2	TRBJ2-1	TRBV7-3	.	CASSLSASGLQFF	TGTGCCAGCAGCTTAAGCGCTAGCGGGCTGCAGTTCTTC
.	TRBJ2-7	TRBV28	.	CASSLSAGSYEQYF	TGTGCCAGCAGTTTATCTGCAGGTTCCTACGAGCAGTACTTC
.	TRBJ1-1	TRBV19	.	CASIRGLGGTEAFF	TGTGCCAGTATTCGGGGGTTGGGGGGCACTGAAGCTTTCTTT
.	TRBJ2-6	TRBV5-1	.	CASSWDMMSSGANVLTF	TGCGCCAGCAGCTGGGACATGATGAGCTCTGGGGCCAACGTCCTGACTTTC
.	TRBJ1-1	TRBV29-1	.	CSVRRQNTEAFF	TGCAGCGTCCGTCGACAGAACACTGAAGCTTTCTTT
.	TRBJ2-2	TRBV7-9	.	CASSSRGEKGTGELFF	TGTGCCAGCAGCTCCAGGGGGGAGAAGGGCACCGGGGAGCTGTTTTTT
.	TRBJ2-2	TRBV28	.	CLSGRGTGELFF	TGTTTATCGGGCCGGGGCACCGGGGAGCTGTTTTTT
.	TRBJ1-2	TRBV6-1	.	CASSEASWGQDYGYTF	TGTGCCAGCAGTGAAGCCTCTTGGGGACAAGACTATGGCTACACCTTC
TRBD1	TRBJ2-3	TRBV28	once	CASRSGQGGTDTQYF	TGTGCCAGCAGATCAGGACAGGGGGGCACAGATACGCAGTATTTT
.	TRBJ2-7	TRBV27	once	CASSTTYEQYF	TGTGCCAGCAGTACGACCTACGAGCAGTACTTC
.	TRBJ1-5	TRBV7-2	.	CASSFGGYNQPQHF	TGTGCCAGCAGCTTTGGGGGCTACAATCAGCCCCAGCATTTT
.	TRBJ2-7	TRBV11-3	.	CASSPGLLGYEQYF	TGTGCCAGCAGCCCGGGACTTTTGGGCTACGAGCAGTACTTC
.	TRBJ2-7	TRBV30	.	CASASSSWIGEQYF	TGTGCCTCCGCGAGCTCGAGCTGGATAGGCGAGCAGTACTTC
.	TRBJ2-7	TRBV27	.	CASSLTFSGYEQYF	TGTGCCAGCAGTTTAACTTTTAGCGGCTACGAGCAGTACTTC
TRBD2	TRBJ2-1	TRBV7-7	.	CASSPTGTSISDEQFF	TGTGCTAGCAGCCCCACCGGGACTAGCATCTCGGATGAGCAGTTCTTC
.	TRBJ1-1	TRBV7-2	.	CASSPRGGRWTEAFF	TGTGCCAGCAGCCCCCGTGGGGGCAGGTGGACTGAAGCTTTCTTT
.	TRBJ1-1	TRBV12-2	.	CASRLSGRMDTEAFF	TGTGCAAGTCGCTTAAGTGGCCGGATGGACACTGAAGCTTTCTTT